Presented here are 7 T cell receptor beta chains from one specimen sequenced in a study of CD8 T cells in ankylosing spondylitis. Notes on the study in general: Within ankylosing spondylitis blood, a TCR beta motif made up of under 10 highly homologous variants appeared to be characteristic.

The antigens these receptors bind are not known. TCRdb analysed the 5' RACE reads with MiXCR anew, one entry per CDR3 protein. The repertoire includes hundreds of thousands of distinct CDR3 sequences, more than 25% of them detected once, and over 0.8% sits in the top ten. Specimen: blood, either unsorted or a sorted T cell fraction (not recorded which). The origin of the receptors is a male donor with ankylosing spondylitis.

In this sample, this clonotype turned up a few times. This sequence joins TRBV6-2 or TRBV6-3 and TRBJ1-1; D is undetermined. Germline V CDR1 and CDR2: MNHEY, SVGEGT. The CDR3 runs to 11 residues. Trimming took 2 bases from V and 5 from J, leaving 3 bases between them. The CDR3 DNA follows: TGTGCCAGCAGTTACGTAACTGAAGCTTTCTTT. Protein sequence: CASSYVTEAFF.

This clonotype was counted ten times or more. The chain carries TRBV20-1 and TRBJ2-2, with D possibly being TRBD1 (5 bases). The germline CDR1 and CDR2 sequences are DFQATT and SNEGSKA (reference sequence). Trimming pared 3 bases from V and 5 bases from J, leaving 10 bases between. CDR3 length: 13 residues. This chain's CDR3 is CSASIPGTGELFF. For the CDR3, the DNA is TGCAGTGCTAGTATCCCAGGGACCGGGGAGCTGTTTTTT.

The chain has TRBV18 and TRBJ2-1; no definite D call. V shed 2 bases and J shed 5 bases, with 7 bases lying between them. Germline loops: CDR1 KGHSH, CDR2 LQKENI. The CDR3 has 13 amino acids. Here the CDR3 reads CASSPYLDNEQFF. For the CDR3, the DNA is TGTGCCAGCTCACCATATCTCGACAATGAGCAGTTCTTC.

This clonotype was counted a few times. The J gene is TRBJ2-1, the V gene TRBV15, with 7 bases aligning to TRBD2. Per germline, CDR1 LNHNV and CDR2 YYDKDF (reference sequence). Germline trimming cut 6 bases from V and 4 bases from J; bases unmatched to any gene: 6. This CDR3 contains 14 residues. The CDR3 nucleotides read TGTGCCACCAGACACACTAGCGAGTACAATGAGCAGTTCTTC. Translation gives CATRHTSEYNEQFF.

There are a few counts of this clonotype. The DNA for the CDR3 is TGCGCCAGCATCCAAGCGGGACCAATGAGGGAGCAGTTCTTC. As protein: CASIQAGPMREQFF. The chain has TRBV5-1 and TRBJ2-1; 7 nucleotides agree with TRBD2. Germline loops: CDR1 SGHRS, CDR2 YFSETQ. The junction had 13 bases not matched to a gene; V was cut back by 6 bases and J by 10 bases. CDR3 length equals 14 residues.

This chain uses TRBV15 with TRBJ1-1, with TRBD1 matching over 7 bases. V trimming: 3 bases; J trimming: 7 bases; junction bases outside the gene matches: 11. Germline assignment: CDR1 LNHNV and CDR2 YYDKDF (reference sequence). The CDR3 covers 15 residues. This CDR3 reads CATSRYSGTANEAFF. In nucleotides, the CDR3 is TGTGCCACCAGCAGGTACTCCGGGACAGCAAATGAAGCTTTCTTT.

The CDR3: CASSVPKGGTGIGTQYF. The CDR3 DNA follows: TGTGCCAGCAGCGTCCCAAAGGGGGGGACAGGGATTGGGACCCAGTACTTC. The chain uses TRBV11-2 and TRBJ2-5; 9 nucleotides align to TRBD1. CDR1 is SGHAT, CDR2 FQNNGV, per germline. The CDR3 is made up of 17 amino acids. V gave up 5 bases and J gave up 7 bases; unmatched junction bases: 17. Full variable domain (outside the CDR3, taken from reference TRBV11-2 and TRBJ2-5): EAGVAQSPRYKIIEKRQSVAFWCNPISGHATLYWYQQILGQGPKLLIQFQNNGVVDDSQLPKDRFSAERLKGVDSTLKIQPAKLEDSAVYLCASSVPKGGTGIGTQYFGPGTRLLVL.